This T cell receptor (beta chain) was recovered during a study of blood T cell repertoires in COVID-19. Overall study context: The origin of the acute and convalescent COVID-19 samples was the United States, Italy and Spain. Sources were T cells, B-cell-depleted T cells, or PBMCs; the material itself was cDNA or gDNA.

In the authors' methods: Amplifying reference gene primers gave estimates of nucleated cell counts. Data came from immunoSEQ multiplex PCR; TCRdb stores just in-frame clones and leaves some out. V, J and clone size are taken as reported in that table, and D and trimming were inferred from the DNA itself. This sample has 120,000 to 150,000 clones, with over 80% found just once. Participants, 18 to 89 years old, spanned more than 20 US areas. CDR1 and CDR2 from the germline V gene are LNHDA and SQIVND (reference sequence). The CDR3 has 13 amino acids. Deletions cut 7 bases from V and 8 bases from J, with 14 bases between.

The sequencing input was PBMCs or T cells enriched from blood (not recorded which). This clonotype originated in a woman aged 40 to 50 who had recovered from COVID-19. The J gene is TRBJ1-4, the V gene TRBV19; maybe TRBD1 (5 bases). This chain's CDR3 is CASKTGPPEKLFF. CDR3 nucleotides: TGTGCCAGTAAAACAGGACCCCCGGAAAAACTGTTTTTT.